The 32 T cell receptor beta chains reported below all come from one sample, sequenced in a study of lung T cells in sarcoidosis with Löfgren's syndrome (dated by TCRdb to about 2017). TCRdb shows the sequencer as Illumina MiSeq. TCRdb trimmed public reads at Q25 via fastp, called clones via MiXCR and kept in-frame beta chains. Duplicate CDR3 protein sequences are folded into a single record with the most common DNA and genes. Counted in this sample were about 19,000 distinct CDR3 sequences; roughly a fifth of them appeared once. More than 0.7% of the sample comes from the top ten. Input material: CD4+ T cells from bronchoalveolar lavage. The receptors shown here come from a human donor with sarcoidosis (Löfgren's syndrome or another form), or a control subject (not recorded which).

In the case of this clonotype: This may come from a read error, since a much larger clone is one base off. The V call is TRBV4-2, the J call TRBJ2-1; no clear D. Germline-derived CDR1 and CDR2 are LGHNA and YNFKEQ. The CDR3 covers 15 residues. The CDR3, as DNA: TGTGCCAGCAGCCAGGGAATTAGTGAGAACAATGGGCAGTTCTTC. It codes for CASSQGISENNGQFF.

In the case of this clonotype: A much larger clone sits a single nucleotide away, making a read error possible. The chain recombines TRBV20-1 with TRBJ1-5; the match to TRBD1 covers 11 bases. CDR3 size: 14 residues. Germline CDR1 and CDR2: DFQATT and SNEGSKA (reference sequence). CDR3 residues: CSAGQGASNRPQHF. The DNA of the CDR3 is TGCAGTGCTGGACAGGGGGCCAGCAATCGGCCCCAGCATTTT.

There are many counts of this clonotype. CDR3 protein: CASSPSFSGNTIYF. The CDR3, as DNA: TGTGCCAGCAGTCCGTCCTTCTCTGGAAACACCATATATTTT. This chain uses TRBV2 with TRBJ1-3; D unclear. Trimming took 5 bases from V and 0 from J, leaving 8 bases between them. CDR1 and CDR2 from the germline V gene are SNHLY and FYNNEI. The CDR3 contains 14 residues. Combining the CDR3 with reference TRBV2 and TRBJ1-3 gives the whole variable domain EPEVTQTPSHQVTQMGQEVILRCVPISNHLYFYWYRQILGQKVEFLVSFYNNEISEKSEIFDDQFSVERPDGSNFTLKIRSTKLEDSAMYFCASSPSFSGNTIYFGEGSWLTVV.

Of note for this clonotype: This may be a read error: a much more frequent sequence differs by one nucleotide. The chain combines TRBV20-1 with TRBJ1-2; no definite D call. CDR1 is DFQATT, CDR2 SNEGSKA, per germline (reference sequence). This CDR3 contains 13 residues. The CDR3 is CSAREQSGYGNTF. For the CDR3, the DNA is TGCAGTGCTAGAGAGCAATCGGGCTATGGCAACACCTTC.

The chain combines TRBV29-1 with TRBJ2-3, with a weak D call TRBD1 (5 bases). This CDR3 spans 14 amino acids. V was trimmed by 0 bases and J by 4 bases, leaving 11 bases between them. CDR1 SQVTM and CDR2 ANQGSEA come from the germline V gene. CDR3 sequence reads: CSVEDHQGADTQYF. In DNA, the CDR3 is TGCAGCGTTGAAGATCATCAGGGTGCAGATACGCAGTATTTT.

In its sample, this clonotype was seen a few times. The chain uses TRBV9 and TRBJ2-5; 12 nucleotides match TRBD2. This CDR3 comprises 15 residues. J lost 2 bases, V lost 7 bases, and 6 bases had no gene match. CDR1 and CDR2 (germline): SGDLS, YYNGEE. In DNA form, the CDR3 reads TGTGCCAGCGGGGGGACTAGCGGGCCACAAGAGACCCAGTACTTC. It codes for CASGGTSGPQETQYF.

The sample holds many counts of this clonotype. The chain combines TRBV5-1 with TRBJ1-2; 8 nucleotides match TRBD1. Trimming took 1 base from V and 7 from J; bases not matched to a gene: 6. Looked up from germline, CDR1 is SGHRS and CDR2 is YFSETQ. The CDR3 contains 14 residues. DNA of the CDR3: TGCGCCAGCAGCTTGAGGGGACAGGCGATTGGCTACACCTTC. Its protein product is CASSLRGQAIGYTF.

This clonotype has ten or more counts. The chain combines TRBV20-1 with TRBJ2-1, with 13 bases matching TRBD2. The germline V gene has CDR1 DFQATT and CDR2 SNEGSKA (reference sequence). The CDR3 runs to 14 residues. Losses at the gene ends were 5 bases for V and 6 bases for J; bases not matched to a gene: 4. This CDR3 reads CSARTSGSFNEQFF. CDR3 DNA sequence: TGCAGTGCTCGGACTAGCGGGAGCTTCAATGAGCAGTTCTTC.

Ten or more counts support this clonotype. The chain uses TRBV19 and TRBJ2-5, with 7 bases identical to TRBD1. The CDR3 sequence is 15 residues long. The germline V gene encodes CDR1 LNHDA and CDR2 SQIVND (reference sequence). Germline trimming cut 4 bases from V and 5 bases from J; bases unmatched to any gene: 10. In DNA, the CDR3 is TGTGCCAGTAGTAGCCGGGACAGTTTACTGGAGACCCAGTACTTC. It translates to CASSSRDSLLETQYF.

This clonotype was seen more than once but under ten times. This chain joins TRBV18 and TRBJ1-1, with D maybe TRBD1 (6 bases). Trimming stripped 3 bases from V and 1 base from J, with 9 bases between. Germline CDR1 is KGHSH and CDR2 is LQKENI. CDR3 length: 14 residues. CDR3 DNA: TGTGCCAGCTCACCGTTGACAGGGAACACTGAAGCTTTCTTT. Protein: CASSPLTGNTEAFF.

This clonotype was detected ten times or more. The chain recombines TRBV5-1 with TRBJ2-1; 10 nucleotides line up with TRBD2. Germline CDR1 is SGHRS and CDR2 is YFSETQ. J lost 5 bases, V lost 3 bases, and 5 bases had no gene match. CDR3 length: 15 amino acids. Written as DNA, the CDR3 is TGCGCCAGCAGCTCAGCCGGGACTAGCGACAATGAGCAGTTCTTC. Translation: CASSSAGTSDNEQFF. Supplemented by reference TRBV5-1 and TRBJ2-1, the full variable domain reads KAGVTQTPRYLIKTRGQQVTLSCSPISGHRSVSWYQQTPGQGLQFLFEYFSETQRNKGNFPGRFSGRQFSNSRSEMNVSTLELGDSALYLCASSSAGTSDNEQFFGPGTRLTVL.

In this sample, this clonotype turned up many times. The V and J genes are TRBV20-1 and TRBJ2-5; TRBD1 is a possible D gene (6 bases). Trimming removed 7 bases at V and 5 bases at J, with 17 bases between. Germline V CDR1 and CDR2: DFQATT, SNEGSKA (reference sequence). The CDR3 loop spans 13 amino acids. In DNA form, the CDR3 reads TGCAGTGTAAGGGGCGTAGGGGGTGAGACCCAGTACTTC. It encodes CSVRGVGGETQYF.

This clonotype was seen at least ten times. This chain connects TRBV2 to TRBJ2-1; tentative D call: TRBD2 (5 bases). This CDR3 is built from 13 residues. V was trimmed by 6 bases and J by 5 bases, leaving 11 bases between them. The germline CDR1 and CDR2 sequences are SNHLY and FYNNEI. CDR3 region: CASRADGNNEQFF. Written as DNA, the CDR3 is TGTGCCAGCAGAGCTGACGGGAACAATGAGCAGTTCTTC.

This clonotype was picked up many times. The chain uses TRBV7-8 and TRBJ2-7, with TRBD2 matching 9 bases. The length of the CDR3 is 17 residues. The V segment lost 2 bases and the J segment 2 bases; nucleotides outside the gene matches: 10. In germline, CDR1 is SGHVS, CDR2 FQNEAQ. In nucleotides, the CDR3 is TGTGCCAGCAGCTTAACCCTCGGACTAGCGCACCCCTACGAGCAGTACTTC. This gives the protein CASSLTLGLAHPYEQYF.

This clonotype was detected many times. V is TRBV7-2 and J is TRBJ1-2; D gene uncertain. V gave up 1 base and J gave up 4 bases, with 22 bases separating them. The CDR3 is 18 amino acids. CDR1 and CDR2 (germline): SGHTA, FQGNSA. CDR3 nucleotides: TGTGCCAGCAGCTTAGGAGGTTCGTCCAACCGAGCAGGCTATGGCTACACCTTC. Translation: CASSLGGSSNRAGYGYTF. The full variable domain, in which reference TRBV7-2 and TRBJ1-2 provide the parts outside the CDR3, is GAGVSQSPSNKVTEKGKDVELRCDPISGHTALYWYRQSLGQGLEFLIYFQGNSAPDKSGLPSDRFSAERTGGSVSTLTIQRTQQEDSAVYLCASSLGGSSNRAGYGYTFGSGTRLTVV.

Many counts were recorded for this clonotype. The J gene is TRBJ2-3, the V gene TRBV18, with 7 bases fitting TRBD2. Germline CDR1 and CDR2: KGHSH and LQKENI. The CDR3 covers 12 residues. Germline trimming cut 5 bases from V and 5 bases from J; bases unmatched to any gene: 1. The CDR3 reads CASSIAGDTQYF. CDR3 sequence (DNA): TGTGCCAGCTCAATAGCGGGAGATACGCAGTATTTT.

This clonotype is labeled as medium-sized. V is TRBV27 and J is TRBJ2-3; 9 bases map to TRBD1. With V trimmed by 2 bases and J by 0 bases, 6 bases remained unmatched. This CDR3 comprises 17 residues. Germline CDR1 reads MNHEY; CDR2 reads SMNVEV (reference sequence). The CDR3 sequence is CASSLLGGQGSTDTQYF. The CDR3 nucleotides are TGTGCCAGCAGTTTACTGGGGGGACAGGGAAGCACAGATACGCAGTATTTT.

The CDR3 region has the DNA TGTGCCAGCAGTTACTCGAGTCGGTATTCACCCCTCCACTTT. Its translation is CASSYSSRYSPLHF. The chain uses TRBV6-5 and TRBJ1-6, with D uncertain. Germline CDR1 is MNHEY and CDR2 is SVGAGI. The CDR3 loop spans 14 amino acids. V lost 0 bases and J lost 8, with 8 bases in between.

Regarding this clonotype: A read error may explain this, as a much larger clone is one base away. This chain connects TRBV5-1 to TRBJ2-5; 7 nucleotides line up with TRBD2. Per germline, CDR1 SGHRS and CDR2 YFSETQ. The CDR3 contains 16 residues. The ends lost 4 bases at V and 5 bases at J; junction bases unmatched: 14. The DNA of the CDR3 is TGCGCCAGCAGCATGGAGGTAGCCGGAGCGGGGGAGACCCAGTACTTC. Protein product: CASSMEVAGAGETQYF. The full variable domain, with the rest looked up from reference TRBV5-1 and TRBJ2-5, is KAGVTQTPRYLIKTRGQQVTLSCSPISGHRSVSWYQQTPGQGLQFLFEYFSETQRNKGNFPGRFSGRQFSNSRSEMNVSTLELGDSALYLCASSMEVAGAGETQYFGPGTRLLVL.

This clonotype was counted only a few times. The chain uses TRBV7-3 and TRBJ2-3; maybe TRBD1 (5 bases). Germline loops: CDR1 SGHTA, CDR2 FQGTGA. The CDR3 is 12 amino acids. Between the trimmed V and J ends, which lost 4 bases and 5 bases, there was a span of 7 bases. CDR3 protein: CASSSDIDTQYF. CDR3 bases: TGTGCCAGCAGCTCGGACATAGATACGCAGTATTTT.

In this sample, this clonotype turned up many times. The J gene is TRBJ2-7, the V gene TRBV24-1; 10 nucleotides line up with TRBD1. The CDR3 consists of 15 residues. Germline lookup yields CDR1 KGHDR and CDR2 SFDVKD. J gave up 4 bases and V 3 bases, and 5 bases lay outside the gene matches. The CDR3 loop is CATSDPGTGEYEQYF. As DNA, the CDR3 is TGTGCCACCAGTGATCCCGGGACAGGGGAATACGAGCAGTACTTC.

A note on this clonotype: It may be a read error: a sequence one base away is much more abundant. V usage is TRBV6-6 and J usage is TRBJ1-5; D is uncertain. This CDR3 is 16 amino acids long. The germline V gene encodes CDR1 MNHNY and CDR2 SVGAGI (reference sequence). CDR3 region: CASSYAAAYSNQPQLF. DNA for the CDR3: TGTGCCAGCAGTTATGCGGCAGCCTATAGCAATCAGCCCCAGCTTTTT.

The sample holds many counts of this clonotype. The CDR3: CASSPRTSGFLEQYF. The DNA of the CDR3 is TGTGCCAGCTCACCTAGGACTAGCGGATTCCTCGAGCAGTACTTC. The chain carries TRBV18 and TRBJ2-7, with 10 nucleotides matching TRBD2. Germline CDR1 KGHSH, CDR2 LQKENI. CDR3 length: 15 residues. V lost 3 bases to trimming and J lost 6 bases; unmatched junction nucleotides: 8. The full variable domain, rest sourced from reference TRBV18 and TRBJ2-7, is NAGVMQNPRHLVRRRGQEARLRCSPMKGHSHVYWYRQLPEEGLKFMVYLQKENIIDESGMPKERFSAEFPKEGPSILRIQQVVRGDSAAYFCASSPRTSGFLEQYFGPGTRLTVT.

The table lists this clonotype with many counts. The CDR3 bases are TGTGCCAGCACGGGGGCTAGTAATGAAAAACTGTTTTTT. This sequence encodes CASTGASNEKLFF. This chain links TRBV2 with TRBJ1-4, with D perhaps TRBD1 (6 bases). V lost 7 bases and J lost 4, with 10 bases in between. The CDR3 consists of 13 residues. The germline V gene encodes CDR1 SNHLY and CDR2 FYNNEI.

The count of this clonotype is one. This chain uses TRBV18 with TRBJ1-5; no reliable D call. Trimming removed 0 bases from V and 9 bases from J, with 12 bases in between. This CDR3 region has 14 residues. CDR1 and CDR2 (germline): KGHSH, LQKENI. The chain's CDR3 is CASSPPPELGPQHF. The CDR3 DNA sequence: TGTGCCAGCTCACCACCGCCGGAGCTGGGGCCCCAGCATTTT.

This clonotype is termed medium-sized. The genes are TRBV28 and TRBJ2-5; 10 bases agree with TRBD2. The CDR3 has 13 residues. The V gene's germline CDR1 is MDHEN and CDR2 SYDVKM. V gave up 10 bases and J gave up 1 base; unmatched junction bases: 3. The CDR3 bases are TGTGCCACCCGGACTAGCGGCCAAGAGACCCAGTACTTC. Protein sequence: CATRTSGQETQYF.

As for this clonotype: This may be a read error: a much more frequent sequence differs by one nucleotide. The chain couples TRBV27 to TRBJ2-2; 9 nucleotides agree with TRBD2. Losses at the gene ends were 4 bases for V and 6 bases for J; bases not matched to a gene: 12. There are 17 residues in the CDR3. CDR1 and CDR2 (germline): MNHEY, SMNVEV (reference sequence). The CDR3 region is CASSSRIAGEGSGELFF. The CDR3 nucleotides read TGTGCCAGCAGTTCCCGTATAGCGGGAGAGGGTTCCGGGGAGCTGTTTTTT.

The table lists this clonotype with a few counts. The V and J genes are TRBV7-3 and TRBJ1-1; D is undetermined. Germline lookup yields CDR1 SGHTA and CDR2 FQGTGA. V gave up 3 bases and J gave up 0 bases, with 5 bases separating them. The CDR3 has 13 amino acids. The CDR3 sequence is CASSFAVNTEAFF. DNA for the CDR3: TGTGCCAGCAGCTTCGCGGTGAACACTGAAGCTTTCTTT.

This clonotype was recorded at least ten times. This sequence joins TRBV20-1 and TRBJ1-2, with 9 bases lining up with TRBD1. Germline assignment: CDR1 DFQATT and CDR2 SNEGSKA (reference sequence). This CDR3 is 15 amino acids long. J was trimmed by 5 bases and V by 3 bases; bases with no gene match: 10. The CDR3 loop is CSASGQGPLGYGYTF. As DNA, the CDR3 is TGCAGTGCTAGCGGACAGGGGCCCCTAGGATATGGCTACACCTTC.

This clonotype was seen at least ten times. V is TRBV2 and J is TRBJ2-7; D assignment may be TRBD1 or TRBD2 (5 bases each). This CDR3 is built from 13 residues. CDR1 and CDR2 from the germline V gene are SNHLY and FYNNEI. The V gene lost 5 bases and the J gene lost 3 bases, with 11 bases spanning the gap. CDR3 in amino acids: CASSSGTYYEQYF. CDR3 sequence (DNA): TGTGCCAGCAGTTCCGGGACCTACTACGAGCAGTACTTC.

This clonotype was seen many times. The CDR3 DNA reads TGTGCCAGCAGCTTAGCAGGCAGCTGGGACTACCGCACAGATACGCAGTATTTT. Protein sequence: CASSLAGSWDYRTDTQYF. This sequence joins TRBV7-2 and TRBJ2-3, with TRBD2 matching 7 bases. The germline CDR1 and CDR2 sequences are SGHTA and FQGNSA. The CDR3 runs to 18 residues. J was trimmed by 1 base and V by 0 bases; bases with no gene match: 10.

As concerns this clonotype: A much larger clone is a single base away; this may be a read error. This sequence joins TRBV5-1 and TRBJ2-2, with 8 nucleotides matching TRBD2. Germline V gene sequence: CDR1 SGHRS, CDR2 YFSETQ. This CDR3 is 15 amino acids long. The CDR3 region has the DNA TGCGACAGCAGCTTTACTAGCGGAATCACCGGGGAGCTGTTTTTT. Translation gives CDSSFTSGITGELFF.